Presented here are 29 T cell receptor beta chains from one specimen sequenced in a study of vaccination and CD4 T cells after COVID-19. Antigen specificity for these receptors is unknown. Treatment specified: approximately 11-day PBMC culture with coronavirus spike peptide pools or control peptides (ViraFEST assay). Sequencing of DNA taken from cultured CD4+ T cells relied on the Oncomine TCR Beta short-read assay. TCRdb used MiXCR to reprocess the PCR reads, holding one entry per CDR3 protein. The sample consists of about 19,000 distinct CDR3 sequences, 45% to 65% of them appearing once. The specimen comprised CD4+ T cells from blood, cultured in vitro, sampled before SARS-CoV-2 vaccination. Receptors originate from a human donor who had recovered from COVID-19.

The V and J genes are TRBV19 and TRBJ1-5; D is possibly TRBD1 (6 bases). The CDR3 is 16 amino acids. Germline V gives CDR1 LNHDA, CDR2 SQIVND (reference sequence). Trimming removed 6 bases from V and 1 base from J, with 16 bases in between. CDR3 in amino acids: CASRALQGPSNQPQHF. CDR3 sequence (DNA): TGTGCCAGTAGGGCACTACAGGGTCCGAGCAATCAGCCCCAGCATTTT.

Only a few counts were recorded for this clonotype. This rearrangement joins TRBV28 to TRBJ1-2; D is unresolved. Germline-derived CDR1 and CDR2 are MDHEN and SYDVKM. V lost 1 base to trimming and J lost 8 bases, with 14 bases between them. The CDR3 is made up of 14 amino acids. The CDR3 loop reads CASSLYSAGVGYTF. CDR3 DNA: TGTGCCAGCAGTTTATATAGCGCTGGGGTCGGCTACACCTTC.

V is TRBV20-1 and J is TRBJ2-5, with 10 bases lining up with TRBD2. V lost 6 bases and J lost 5; bases outside the gene matches: 9. The CDR3 covers 14 residues. Germline CDR1 reads DFQATT; CDR2 reads SNEGSKA (reference sequence). The DNA for the CDR3 is TGCAGTGCGCTAGCGGGAGTAGCCGGGGAGACCCAGTACTTC. Protein sequence: CSALAGVAGETQYF.

V and J are TRBV19 and TRBJ2-3; D might be TRBD2 (6 bases). The CDR3 spans 18 residues. V lost 4 bases, J lost 0 bases, and 20 bases lay in between. CDR1 is LNHDA and CDR2 is SQIVND in the germline V gene (reference sequence). CDR3 in DNA: TGTGCCAGTAGTAGACGACTTCTAGCGTTGTCTAGCACAGATACGCAGTATTTT. Translation gives CASSRRLLALSSTDTQYF.

This rearrangement joins TRBV7-2 to TRBJ2-1; TRBD2 agrees at 8 bases. Germline V gene lookup returns CDR1 SGHTA and CDR2 FQGNSA. The CDR3 loop spans 15 amino acids. After removal of 2 bases from V and 15 bases from J, the junction contained 15 bases not matched to a gene. CDR3 in DNA: TGTGCCAGCAGCTTATCTCTAGCGGGCTCTCCGGAGGTGTTCTTC. The encoded protein is CASSLSLAGSPEVFF.

This clonotype was seen only a few times. The rearrangement links TRBV20-1 to TRBJ1-5; D may be TRBD1 (6 bases). Trimming took off 1 base at V and 2 bases at J, with 9 bases between the two ends. The CDR3 spans 14 residues. Germline-derived CDR1 and CDR2 are DFQATT and SNEGSKA (reference sequence). In DNA, the CDR3 is TGCAGTGCTAGAGGCTACAGGGGCAATCAGCCCCAGCATTTT. Translation gives CSARGYRGNQPQHF.

This rearrangement joins TRBV27 to TRBJ1-1, with 9 bases identical to TRBD1. The V segment lost 2 bases and the J segment 4 bases; nucleotides outside the gene matches: 8. Germline-derived CDR1 and CDR2 are MNHEY and SMNVEV (reference sequence). CDR3 length: 16 amino acids. CDR3 bases: TGTGCCAGCAGTTTAATGGGGGACAGGGCGAGCACTGAAGCTTTCTTT. It yields the protein CASSLMGDRASTEAFF.

The chain employs TRBV7-9 and TRBJ1-6; D gene uncertain. This CDR3 has 17 amino acids. The germline V gene has CDR1 SEHNR and CDR2 FQNEAQ (reference sequence). Trimming cost V 0 bases and J 0 bases, with 9 bases left between them. This CDR3 reads CASSLAGRSSYNSPLHF. The CDR3 DNA is TGTGCCAGCAGCTTAGCAGGTCGAAGCTCCTATAATTCACCCCTCCACTTT.

V is TRBV29-1 and J is TRBJ1-1, with D unresolved. This CDR3 comprises 10 residues. Between the trimmed V and J ends, which lost 4 bases and 10 bases, there was a span of 10 bases. Germline CDR1 is SQVTM and CDR2 is ANQGSEA. The CDR3 nucleotides are TGCAGCGTTGTTTGGGTAGGAGCTTTCTTT. Its protein product is CSVVWVGAFF.

The CDR3 coding sequence is TGTGCCAGCAGCTCCCCACTCAAAGGGGAGGCCCAGCATTTT. This codes for CASSSPLKGEAQHF. The V call is TRBV27, the J call TRBJ1-5; maybe TRBD1 (5 bases). V was cut by 6 bases and J by 11 bases, with 20 bases left in between. From germline, CDR1 is MNHEY and CDR2 SMNVEV (reference sequence). The CDR3 sequence is 14 residues long.

This clonotype was observed a few times. The chain couples TRBV19 to TRBJ2-3; unclear D gene. The V gene lost 5 bases and the J gene lost 5 bases, with 11 bases spanning the gap. Germline V CDR1 and CDR2: LNHDA, SQIVND (reference sequence). This CDR3 spans 13 amino acids. In DNA form, the CDR3 reads TGTGCCAGTAGTGATCAGACCGGAGATACGCAGTATTTT. It yields the protein CASSDQTGDTQYF.

This clonotype was seen more than once but under ten times. The chain uses TRBV20-1 and TRBJ1-6, with D unresolved. From germline, CDR1 is DFQATT and CDR2 SNEGSKA (reference sequence). The CDR3 runs 17 residues. The ends were cut back, 7 bases at V and 4 bases at J, with 23 bases in the middle. CDR3 protein: CSGLPGGSERYNSPLHF. The CDR3 coding sequence is TGCAGTGGTCTCCCCGGTGGAAGCGAAAGATATAATTCACCCCTCCACTTT.

This rearrangement joins TRBV6-4 to TRBJ2-1; tentative D call: TRBD2 (6 bases). V was pared by 4 bases and J by 6 bases, with 10 bases between. Germline lookup yields CDR1 MRHNA and CDR2 SNTAGT. The CDR3 extends over 13 amino acids. CDR3 region: CASSASESNEQFF. The DNA of the CDR3 is TGTGCCAGCAGTGCTAGCGAGAGCAATGAGCAGTTCTTC.

The rearrangement uses TRBV4-1 and TRBJ1-2; D unresolved. V lost 2 bases to trimming and J lost 5 bases, with 12 bases between them. The CDR3 has 14 amino acids. Germline V gene lookup returns CDR1 MGHRA and CDR2 YSYEKL. The chain's CDR3 is CASSQRSQSYGYTF. In DNA, the CDR3 is TGCGCCAGCAGCCAACGGTCCCAGTCTTATGGCTACACCTTC.

The chain employs TRBV4-1 and TRBJ1-2; 10 nucleotides match TRBD1. With 2 bases clipped from V and 2 bases from J, the junction kept 8 bases outside the gene matches. The CDR3 totals 17 residues. Germline V gene sequence: CDR1 MGHRA, CDR2 YSYEKL. The CDR3 DNA reads as TGCGCCAGCAGCCAAAGACAGGGGGCTTTACGGAACTATGGCTACACCTTC. Amino acids: CASSQRQGALRNYGYTF.

The chain uses TRBV15 and TRBJ2-5; TRBD2 is a possible D gene (6 bases). V dropped 1 base and J dropped 3 bases, with 21 bases sitting between them. This CDR3 contains 18 residues. Germline lookup yields CDR1 LNHNV and CDR2 YYDKDF (reference sequence). In DNA form, the CDR3 reads TGTGCCACCAGCAGAGTGGGGATAGCGGAACCTGGGGAAGAGACCCAGTACTTC. It codes for CATSRVGIAEPGEETQYF.

This clonotype has only a few counts. The chain couples TRBV10-1 to TRBJ2-2; D ambiguous. The CDR3 has 13 residues. In germline, CDR1 is WNHNN, CDR2 SYGVQD (reference sequence). V shed 0 bases and J shed 5 bases, with 4 bases lying between them. CDR3 sequence: CASSESGTGELFF. Written as DNA, the CDR3 is TGCGCCAGCAGTGAGTCTGGGACCGGGGAGCTGTTTTTT.

The rearrangement joins TRBV6-2 or TRBV6-3 to TRBJ2-5; D is possibly TRBD2 (5 bases). The CDR3 covers 15 residues. V gave up 2 bases and J gave up 1 base, with 11 bases separating them. The germline CDR1 and CDR2 sequences are MNHEY and SVGEGT. The CDR3 coding sequence is TGTGCCAGCAGTTACCCACGTAGCGCCCAAGAGACCCAGTACTTC. The encoded protein is CASSYPRSAQETQYF.

This clonotype showed up just a few times. The V gene is TRBV6-1, the J gene TRBJ1-4; TRBD1 aligns across 9 bases. Unmatched junction bases numbered 7, after V lost 10 bases and J lost 4 bases. CDR1 is MNHNS, CDR2 SASEGT, per germline. The CDR3 loop spans 14 amino acids. The CDR3 DNA reads TGTGCCATGGGACAGGGAGGGGATAATGAAAAACTGTTTTTT. Protein product: CAMGQGGDNEKLFF.

V is TRBV20-1 and J is TRBJ1-5; TRBD1 matches at 8 bases. CDR1 is DFQATT, CDR2 SNEGSKA, per germline (reference sequence). The CDR3 has 17 amino acids. Germline trimming cut 6 bases from V and 1 base from J; bases unmatched to any gene: 14. For the CDR3, the DNA is TGCAGTGCAACGACAGGGGCTGGGTTTTTGAGCAATCAGCCCCAGCATTTT. Translated, it gives CSATTGAGFLSNQPQHF.

This chain links TRBV7-9 with TRBJ2-5, with D tentatively TRBD2 (5 bases). Germline-derived CDR1 and CDR2 are SEHNR and FQNEAQ (reference sequence). Trimming cost V 1 base and J 5 bases, with 14 bases left between them. CDR3 length: 15 amino acids. The CDR3 DNA sequence: TGTGCCAGCAGCTTAGTCGGGGAGTCGACGGAGACCCAGTACTTC. This gives the protein CASSLVGESTETQYF.

CDR3 region: CASSPDTSNQPQHF. CDR3 sequence (DNA): TGTGCCAGCAGCCCTGACACTAGCAATCAGCCCCAGCATTTT. The chain has TRBV6-1 and TRBJ1-5; no clear D gene. The V and J ends lost 6 bases and 0 bases respectively, with 9 bases between them. The CDR3 is 14 amino acids. In germline, CDR1 is MNHNS, CDR2 SASEGT.

The chain couples TRBV6-1 to TRBJ1-5, with D hard to call. CDR1 is MNHNS and CDR2 is SASEGT in the germline V gene. The CDR3 contains 12 residues. CDR3: CAAGRAGQPQHF. The CDR3 DNA reads TGTGCTGCCGGCCGAGCTGGTCAGCCCCAGCATTTT.

This clonotype rates as medium-sized (0.01 to 0.1%). This chain connects TRBV7-9 to TRBJ2-7; 13 nucleotides line up with TRBD2. CDR1 and CDR2 (germline): SEHNR, FQNEAQ (reference sequence). J lost 6 bases, V lost 0 bases, and 2 bases had no gene match. The CDR3 extends over 15 amino acids. CDR3 sequence reads: CASSLAGLAGSEQYF. In nucleotides, the CDR3 is TGTGCCAGCAGCTTAGCGGGACTAGCGGGAAGCGAGCAGTACTTC.

The chain links TRBV25-1 to TRBJ1-2; 9 bases line up with TRBD1. CDR1 MGHDK and CDR2 SYGVNS come from the germline V gene. The ends lost 5 bases at V and 6 bases at J; junction bases unmatched: 7. The CDR3 is made up of 14 amino acids. The CDR3 bases are TGTGCCAGCAGTTCCCGGGACAGGGAGAATGGCTACACCTTC. Amino acid sequence: CASSSRDRENGYTF.

The rearrangement links TRBV15 to TRBJ2-6; 7 nucleotides align to TRBD1. Looked up from germline, CDR1 is LNHNV and CDR2 is YYDKDF (reference sequence). This CDR3 spans 16 amino acids. V lost 0 bases and J lost 1; bases outside the gene matches: 0. This CDR3 is CATSRDRGSGANVLTF. CDR3 DNA sequence: TGTGCCACCAGCAGAGACAGGGGGTCTGGGGCCAACGTCCTGACTTTC.

This clonotype occurred a few times. The chain uses TRBV7-9 and TRBJ1-2; no reliable D call. This CDR3 spans 11 amino acids. CDR1 and CDR2 from the germline V gene are SEHNR and FQNEAQ (reference sequence). Trimming pared 5 bases from V and 10 bases from J, leaving 11 bases between. The chain's CDR3 is CASSPGVDYTF. The CDR3 region has the DNA TGTGCCAGCAGCCCCGGGGTGGACTACACCTTC.

There are a few counts of this clonotype. The rearrangement joins TRBV5-4 to TRBJ1-1, with D perhaps TRBD1 (6 bases). The ends were cut back, 3 bases at V and 0 bases at J, with 12 bases in the middle. The CDR3 spans 15 residues. Germline V CDR1 and CDR2: SGHNT, YYREEE (reference sequence). The CDR3 region has the DNA TGTGCCAGCAGCTCCTACAGGGCCATGAACACTGAAGCTTTCTTT. It yields the protein CASSSYRAMNTEAFF.

The V gene is TRBV7-2, the J gene TRBJ2-1; D is possibly TRBD1 or TRBD2 (5 bases each). Germline assignment: CDR1 SGHTA and CDR2 FQGNSA. V lost 1 base and J 7 bases, leaving 14 bases between the germline ends. This CDR3 is built from 15 residues. The CDR3 region is CASSLGGGWGNEQFF. The DNA for the CDR3 is TGTGCCAGCAGCTTAGGGGGCGGGTGGGGGAATGAGCAGTTCTTC.